The 20 T cell receptor beta chains given below trace back to one sample, sequenced in a study of beta chain features in type 1 diabetes. Their cognate antigens are unknown. Study-level results: For Type 1 diabetes patients, all four CD4+ subsets carried TCRB CDR3s that were moderately but significantly shorter.

TCRB transcripts that were expressed got sequenced, as all of the isolated RNA had been reverse transcribed. Generated by immunoSEQ multiplex PCR, the TCRdb table keeps only in-frame clones and is missing some. The sample holds about 280,000 clones, 15% seen once. Sequenced sample: naive CD4+ T cells from blood. Receptors were obtained from a man between 18 and 29 years old with type 1 diabetes.

The chain employs TRBV23-1 and TRBJ2-7; D may be TRBD2 (5 bases). Being an ORF, TRBV23-1 has a function that is uncertain. With 11 bases removed from V and 5 bases from J, the gap between germline ends came to 25 bases. The CDR3 is 15 residues long. This chain's CDR3 is CARDRRRGLLNEQYF. The CDR3 coding sequence is TGCGCCCGAGATAGGAGGAGAGGGCTCCTGAACGAGCAGTACTTC.

The chain is built from TRBV20-1 and TRBJ2-1; TRBD2 is a possible D gene (6 bases). This CDR3 is 11 amino acids long. The germline V and J ends were trimmed by 6 bases and 10 bases, with 13 bases remaining between them. The germline CDR1 and CDR2 sequences are DFQATT and SNEGSKA (reference sequence). The CDR3 loop reads CSAPDYWEQFF. The CDR3 DNA reads TGCAGTGCGCCGGACTATTGGGAGCAGTTCTTC.

This clone was found a few times. The chain carries TRBV6-5 and TRBJ2-3; D remains ambiguous. The CDR3 totals 15 residues. Trimming left V 2 bases short and J 2 bases short, with 11 bases between. Germline V CDR1 and CDR2: MNHEY, SVGAGI. As DNA, the CDR3 is TGTGCCAGCAGTTACGTCCGCGGAGACACAGATACGCAGTATTTT. Amino acid sequence: CASSYVRGDTDTQYF.

This clone was seen a few times. The chain couples TRBV11-2 to TRBJ2-2; 9 nucleotides match TRBD1. Looked up from germline, CDR1 is SGHAT and CDR2 is FQNNGV. Losses at the gene ends were 2 bases for V and 7 bases for J; bases not matched to a gene: 5. The CDR3 spans 15 residues. The CDR3 is CASSLMDRGRGELFF. DNA for the CDR3: TGTGCCAGCAGCTTAATGGACAGGGGACGCGGGGAGCTGTTTTTT.

The chain uses TRBV6-5 and TRBJ1-6; D is possibly TRBD1 (6 bases). In germline, CDR1 is MNHEY, CDR2 SVGAGI. The CDR3 spans 15 residues. Trimming took off 2 bases at V and 4 bases at J, with 9 bases between the two ends. The CDR3 DNA reads TGTGCCAGCAGTTACACAGGGCCGTATAATTCACCCCTCCACTTT. Translated: CASSYTGPYNSPLHF.

The V and J genes are TRBV6-6 and TRBJ1-4, with TRBD1 matching over 8 bases. With V trimmed by 7 bases and J by 5 bases, 0 bases remained unmatched. The germline V gene encodes CDR1 MNHNY and CDR2 SVGAGI (reference sequence). There are 12 residues in the CDR3. The CDR3 DNA sequence: TGTGCCAGCAACAGGGGGAATGAAAAACTGTTTTTT. This encodes CASNRGNEKLFF.

There are a few counts of this clone. V is TRBV10-3 and J is TRBJ1-2; D not resolved. V lost 2 bases, J lost 7 bases, and 8 bases lay in between. This CDR3 comprises 12 residues. Germline lookup yields CDR1 ENHRY and CDR2 SYGVKD. The CDR3 spells CAISERGGGYTF. Here the CDR3 DNA reads TGTGCCATCAGTGAGCGGGGAGGTGGCTACACCTTC.

The chain carries TRBV30 and TRBJ1-6, with 7 bases aligning to TRBD1. V was clipped by 4 bases and J by 6 bases; unmatched bases: 6. The germline CDR1 and CDR2 sequences are GTSNPN and SVGIG (reference sequence). The CDR3 contains 14 residues. The CDR3 nucleotides read TGTGCCTGGAATCGACAGGGAATTAATTCACCCCTCCACTTT. Residues: CAWNRQGINSPLHF. Full variable domain (outside the CDR3, taken from reference TRBV30 and TRBJ1-6): SQTIHQWPATLVQPVGSPLSLECTVEGTSNPNLYWYRQAAGRGLQLLFYSVGIGQISSEVPQNLSASRPQDRQFILSSKKLLLSDSGFYLCAWNRQGINSPLHFGNGTRLTVT.

This clone appeared a few times. The chain has TRBV19 and TRBJ2-3; possible D gene TRBD2, 6 bases. Germline V gives CDR1 LNHDA, CDR2 SQIVND (reference sequence). CDR3 size: 12 residues. CDR3 in amino acids: CAWGGAGDTQYF. Written as DNA, the CDR3 is TGTGCGTGGGGAGGAGCAGGAGATACGCAGTATTTT.

V and J are TRBV13 and TRBJ2-7, with 8 bases aligning to TRBD1. The CDR3 sequence is 17 residues long. V dropped 1 base and J dropped 1; count of bases not matched to a gene: 9. CDR1 and CDR2 (germline): PRHDT, FYEKMQ (reference sequence). The CDR3 coding sequence is TGTGCCAGCAGCTTAGATGTTGGGACAGGAGAATCCTACGAGCAGTACTTC. Residues: CASSLDVGTGESYEQYF.

This clone came up a few times. V gene TRBV28 combines with J gene TRBJ2-2; 9 bases are a match to TRBD1. The ends lost 7 bases at V and 4 bases at J; junction bases unmatched: 10. CDR3 size: 16 residues. The germline gives CDR1 MDHEN, CDR2 SYDVKM. CDR3 nucleotides: TGTGCCAGCATTACACAGGGGGCAGGGACCACCGGGGAGCTGTTTTTT. Translation: CASITQGAGTTGELFF.

The rearrangement joins TRBV29-1 to TRBJ1-2; D might be TRBD1 (6 bases). Looked up from germline, CDR1 is SQVTM and CDR2 is ANQGSEA. The length of the CDR3 is 12 residues. The V and J ends lost 5 bases and 7 bases respectively, with 14 bases between them. The CDR3 here is CSVSGGAVGYTF. CDR3 nucleotides: TGCAGCGTTTCCGGGGGGGCCGTTGGCTACACCTTC.

This clone was seen a handful of times. The chain employs TRBV30 and TRBJ1-2; no definite D call. The V gene lost 2 bases and the J gene lost 1 base, with 11 bases spanning the gap. The germline V gene encodes CDR1 GTSNPN and CDR2 SVGIG (reference sequence). The CDR3 is made up of 14 amino acids. The CDR3 loop reads CAWSPWTFNYGYTF. The CDR3, as DNA: TGTGCCTGGAGTCCCTGGACTTTTAACTATGGCTACACCTTC.

V is TRBV9 and J is TRBJ2-5; D is ambiguous. The CDR3 spans 15 residues. V was cut by 1 base and J by 2 bases, with 12 bases left in between. CDR1 is SGDLS, CDR2 YYNGEE, per germline. CDR3 bases: TGTGCCAGCAGCGTAACAGCCTCGAATCAAGAGACCCAGTACTTC. The encoded protein is CASSVTASNQETQYF.

This clone came up a few times. V and J are TRBV5-4 and TRBJ2-3, with D uncertain. This CDR3 region has 14 residues. The V gene's germline CDR1 is SGHNT and CDR2 YYREEE (reference sequence). Trimming shortened V by 2 bases and J by 0 bases, and 7 bases separated the two germline ends. The CDR3 DNA reads TGTGCCAGCAGCTTCTTCCGTAGCACAGATACGCAGTATTTT. Protein product: CASSFFRSTDTQYF.

The chain uses TRBV7-8 and TRBJ2-3, with TRBD2 matching 9 bases. CDR1 is SGHVS, CDR2 FQNEAQ, per germline. The CDR3 is 15 amino acids. J lost 1 base, V lost 5 bases, and 4 bases had no gene match. This CDR3 is CASSPTSGRTDTQYF. CDR3 coding DNA: TGTGCCAGCAGCCCCACTAGCGGGCGCACAGATACGCAGTATTTT. Together with reference TRBV7-8 and TRBJ2-3, the CDR3 gives the full variable domain: GAGVSQSPRYKVAKRGQDVALRCDPISGHVSLFWYQQALGQGPEFLTYFQNEAQLDKSGLPSDRFFAERPEGSVSTLKIQRTQQEDSAVYLCASSPTSGRTDTQYFGPGTRLTVL.

This clone has a handful of counts. The gene calls are TRBV5-1 and TRBJ2-4; 9 nucleotides align to TRBD1. The CDR3 spans 16 residues. V gave up 2 bases and J gave up 7 bases; unmatched junction bases: 10. Looked up from germline, CDR1 is SGHRS and CDR2 is YFSETQ. In nucleotides, the CDR3 is TGCGCCAGCAGCTTCGGGACAGGGTTGTTCGTTAACATTCAGTACTTC. Encoded protein: CASSFGTGLFVNIQYF.

This sequence joins TRBV15 and TRBJ2-1; TRBD2 might be the D (5 bases). This CDR3 comprises 15 residues. Trimming stripped 6 bases from V and 0 bases from J, with 12 bases between. Germline-derived CDR1 and CDR2 are LNHNV and YYDKDF (reference sequence). The CDR3 DNA sequence: TGTGCCACCAGTCGAGCGGTACTCTCCTACAATGAGCAGTTCTTC. Protein product: CATSRAVLSYNEQFF. Using reference TRBV15 and TRBJ2-1 for the parts outside the CDR3, the full variable domain is DAMVIQNPRYQVTQFGKPVTLSCSQTLNHNVMYWYQQKSSQAPKLLFHYYDKDFNNEADTPDNFQSRRPNTSFCFLDIRSPGLGDTAMYLCATSRAVLSYNEQFFGPGTRLTVL.

This clone was counted only a few times. Additional DNA sequences in this sample encode the identical CDR3. V is TRBV5-1 and J is TRBJ2-5, with D tentatively TRBD2 (5 bases). Trimming left V 0 bases short and J 2 bases short, with 5 bases between. Germline CDR1 and CDR2: SGHRS and YFSETQ. The CDR3 covers 13 residues. Written as DNA, the CDR3 is TGCGCCAGCAGCTTGGGAGGGCAAGAGACCCAGTACTTC. This gives the protein CASSLGGQETQYF.

This clone was seen a handful of times. The chain links TRBV28 to TRBJ2-7, with TRBD1 matching 7 bases. Germline V gives CDR1 MDHEN, CDR2 SYDVKM. The CDR3 has 14 amino acids. The ends lost 6 bases at V and 2 bases at J; junction bases unmatched: 7. The DNA of the CDR3 is TGTGCCAGCAGCCCGGGACAGTCCGCCTACGAGCAGTACTTC. Protein product: CASSPGQSAYEQYF.